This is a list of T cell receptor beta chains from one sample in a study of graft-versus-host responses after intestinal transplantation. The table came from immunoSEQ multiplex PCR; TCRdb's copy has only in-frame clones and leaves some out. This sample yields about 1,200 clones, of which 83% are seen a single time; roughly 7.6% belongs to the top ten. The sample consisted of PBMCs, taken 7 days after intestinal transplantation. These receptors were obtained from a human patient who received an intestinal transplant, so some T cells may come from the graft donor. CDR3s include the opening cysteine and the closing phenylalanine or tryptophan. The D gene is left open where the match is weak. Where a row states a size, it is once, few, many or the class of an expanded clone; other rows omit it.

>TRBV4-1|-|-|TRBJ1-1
CASSQTPEPFPTEAFF
TGCGCCAGCAGCCAAACGCCCGAGCCATTCCCCACTGAAGCTTTCTTT
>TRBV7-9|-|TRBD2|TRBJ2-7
CASSPGTSSEQYF
TGTGCCAGCAGCCCCGGGACTAGTAGCGAGCAGTACTTC
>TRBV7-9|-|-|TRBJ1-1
CASKEQNTEAFF
TGTGCCAGCAAGGAACAGAACACTGAAGCTTTCTTT
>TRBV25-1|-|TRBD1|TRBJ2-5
CASTKQGATARQQETQYF
TGTGCCAGCACGAAGCAGGGGGCAACGGCCAGACAACAAGAGACCCAGTACTTC
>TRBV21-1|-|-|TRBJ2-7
CASSRVLATLLDEQYF
TGTGCCAGCAGTCGCGTACTAGCTACACTGTTAGACGAGCAGTACTTC
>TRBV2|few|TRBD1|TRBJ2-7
CASSGRQGPTYEQYF
TGTGCCAGCAGTGGGCGACAGGGCCCAACCTACGAGCAGTACTTC
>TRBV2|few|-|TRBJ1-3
CASSVPPGSTPGNTIYF
TGTGCCAGCAGTGTACCTCCAGGCAGCACCCCTGGAAACACCATATATTTT
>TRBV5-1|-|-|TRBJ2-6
CASSLAGSGANVLTF
TGCGCCAGCAGCTTGGCCGGGTCTGGGGCCAACGTCCTGACTTTC
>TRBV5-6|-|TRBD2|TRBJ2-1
CASSFSGGGYNEQFF
TGTGCCAGCAGCTTTAGCGGGGGAGGCTACAATGAGCAGTTCTTC
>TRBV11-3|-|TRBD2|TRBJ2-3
CASSTSGGTDTQYF
TGTGCCAGCAGCACTAGCGGGGGCACAGATACGCAGTATTTT
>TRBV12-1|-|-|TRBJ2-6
CASSIGQSRANVLTF
TGTGCCAGCAGCATAGGACAAAGTCGGGCCAACGTCCTGACTTTC
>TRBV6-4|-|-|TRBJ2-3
CASSDSSPSTDTQYF
TGTGCCAGCAGTGACTCGTCCCCTAGCACAGATACGCAGTATTTT
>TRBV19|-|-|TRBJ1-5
CASSMTGNQPQHF
TGTGCCAGTAGTATGACGGGGAATCAGCCCCAGCATTTT
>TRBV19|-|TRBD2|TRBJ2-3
CASSTWTSGRSDTQYF
TGTGCCAGTAGTACTTGGACTAGCGGGAGAAGTGATACGCAGTATTTT
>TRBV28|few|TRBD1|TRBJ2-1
CASSSRDRGNEQFF
TGTGCCAGCAGTTCCAGGGACAGGGGAAATGAGCAGTTCTTC
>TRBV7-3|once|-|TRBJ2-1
CASSLDGSFYNEQFF
TGTGCCAGCAGCTTAGATGGGAGTTTTTACAATGAGCAGTTCTTC
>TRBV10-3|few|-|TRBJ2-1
CAITDSSSYNEQFF
TGTGCCATCACCGACAGTAGCTCCTACAATGAGCAGTTCTTC
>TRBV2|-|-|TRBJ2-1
CASSAGGTPRDEQFF
TGTGCCAGCAGTGCCGGCGGGACACCAAGGGATGAGCAGTTCTTC
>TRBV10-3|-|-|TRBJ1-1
CAIRPPGRTEAFF
TGTGCCATCCGGCCTCCGGGAAGGACTGAAGCTTTCTTT
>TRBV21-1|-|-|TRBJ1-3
CASRQALATHARNTIYF
TGTGCCAGCAGACAGGCGTTAGCTACACACGCACGAAACACCATATATTTT
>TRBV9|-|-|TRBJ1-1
CASTEGVMNTEAFF
TGTGCCAGCACCGAAGGCGTTATGAACACTGAAGCTTTCTTT
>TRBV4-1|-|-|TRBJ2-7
CASSQERNSYEQYF
TGCGCCAGCAGCCAAGAACGCAATTCCTACGAGCAGTACTTC
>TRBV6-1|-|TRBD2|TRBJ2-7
CASSFSGTTPYEQYF
TGTGCCAGCAGCTTTAGCGGGACTACTCCTTACGAGCAGTACTTC
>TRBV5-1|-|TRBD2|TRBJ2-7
CASSLGLAEYEQYF
TGCGCCAGCAGCTTGGGACTAGCGGAATACGAGCAGTATTTC
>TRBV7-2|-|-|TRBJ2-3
CASSPLITDTQYF
TGTGCCAGCAGCCCCCTTATTACAGATACGCAGTATTTT
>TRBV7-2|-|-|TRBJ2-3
CASSSVTPRTDTQYF
TGCGCCAGCAGCTCCGTGACCCCCCGCACAGATACGCAGTATTTT
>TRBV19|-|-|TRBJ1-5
CASSTQPDQPQHF
TGTGCCAGTAGTACCCAGCCCGATCAGCCCCAGCATTTT
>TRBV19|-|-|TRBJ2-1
CASSLRGDSYNEQFF
TGTGCCAGTAGCCTCAGGGGAGACTCCTACAATGAGCAGTTCTTC
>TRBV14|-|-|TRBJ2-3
CASSLLGLHTDTQYF
TGTGCCAGCAGCCTCTTGGGCCTCCACACAGATACGCAGTATTTT
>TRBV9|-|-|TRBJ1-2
CASSPSRQDDGYTF
TGTGCCAGCAGCCCGAGCCGACAGGACGATGGCTACACCTTC
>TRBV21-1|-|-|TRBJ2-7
CASSKELGRSSYEQYF
TGTGCCAGCAGCAAAGAGCTAGGCAGGAGCTCCTACGAGCAGTACTTC
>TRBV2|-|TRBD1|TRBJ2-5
CASSPGQGSSETQYF
TGTGCCAGCAGCCCGGGACAGGGGAGCTCAGAGACCCAGTACTTC
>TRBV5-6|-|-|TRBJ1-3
CASSLTGSGNTIYF
TGTGCCAGCAGCTTGACCGGGTCTGGAAACACCATATATTTT
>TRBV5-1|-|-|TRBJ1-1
CASSLGGVTEAFF
TGCGCCAGCAGCTTGGGGGGAGTCACTGAAGCTTTCTTT
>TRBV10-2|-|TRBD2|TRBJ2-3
CASSIAGSTDTQYF
TGCGCCAGCAGTATAGCGGGGAGTACAGATACGCAGTATTTT
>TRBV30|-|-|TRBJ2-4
CAWRGRLNIQYF
TGTGCCTGGAGGGGGCGGCTCAACATTCAGTACTTC
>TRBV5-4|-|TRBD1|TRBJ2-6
CASSLGQGAGANVLTF
TGTGCCAGCAGCTTGGGACAGGGGGCTGGGGCCAACGTCCTGACTTTC
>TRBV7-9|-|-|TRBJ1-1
CASSVEGPNTEAFF
TGTGCCAGCAGCGTTGAGGGTCCGAACACTGAAGCTTTCTTT
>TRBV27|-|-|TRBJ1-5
CASSLSGSFLPPQHF
TGTGCCAGCAGTTTATCCGGCAGTTTTCTCCCGCCCCAGCATTTT
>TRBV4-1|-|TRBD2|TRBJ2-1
CASSPQRGAKYNEQFF
TGCGCCAGCAGCCCTCAGCGGGGGGCCAAGTACAATGAGCAGTTCTTC
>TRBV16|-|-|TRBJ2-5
CASSQSTLQETQYF
TGTGCCAGCAGCCAATCAACCCTCCAAGAGACCCAGTACTTC
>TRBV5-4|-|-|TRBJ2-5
CASSLGQGGQETQYF
TGTGCCAGCAGCTTGGGCCAGGGGGGCCAAGAGACCCAGTACTTC
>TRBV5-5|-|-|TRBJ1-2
CASRNTFSRRTYGYTF
TGTGCCAGCCGAAACACTTTCTCGCGAAGGACCTATGGCTACACCTTC
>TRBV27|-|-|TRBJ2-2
CASSKSSGTFHTGELFF
TGTGCCAGCAGTAAATCTTCCGGGACATTTCACACCGGGGAGCTGTTTTTT
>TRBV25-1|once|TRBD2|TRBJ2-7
CASSEWSTGTSAYEQYF
TGTGCCAGCAGTGAATGGTCTACCGGGACTAGCGCCTACGAGCAGTACTTC
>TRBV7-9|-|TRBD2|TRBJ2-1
CASSSRRREREPFRDEQFF
TGTGCCAGCAGCTCCCGCCGAAGGGAGCGGGAGCCATTTAGGGATGAGCAGTTCTTC